The following is a TCR beta chain sequence with its context. Its antigen remains unidentified. The study ran its PCR with 60 Vbeta and 13 Jbeta primers. The table came from immunoSEQ multiplex PCR; TCRdb's copy has only in-frame clones and leaves some out. The sample has 150,000 to 200,000 clones, 75% to 85% seen once; the top ten hold 2.2%. These data come from a study of cytomegalovirus exposure and HLA in healthy donors. Study-wide context: Early on, a data release was issued that held roughly 86 million unique TCRs from HLA-typed donors.

The germline V gene encodes CDR1 MNHNY and CDR2 SVGAGI (reference sequence). CDR3 length equals 14 residues. V was clipped by 5 bases and J by 5 bases; unmatched bases: 2. The study, taken as a whole, reports: Later analysis placed DRB1 highest and HLA-C lowest in TCR association rates, which differed by HLA locus. Researchers left out some V segments, among them TRBV6-2 and TRBV6-3, as indistinguishable. Overall, roughly 150 TCR beta chains were annotated as cytomegalovirus-associated.

The sequence was collected from a woman aged 25 to 39 in good health and CMV-seronegative. Sequencing was carried out using PBMCs. The J gene is TRBJ2-2, the V gene TRBV6-6; 10 bases are a match to TRBD1. The CDR3 DNA reads as TGTGCCAGCAGTGGGACAGGGGAAACCGGGGAGCTGTTTTTT. Amino acid sequence: CASSGTGETGELFF.